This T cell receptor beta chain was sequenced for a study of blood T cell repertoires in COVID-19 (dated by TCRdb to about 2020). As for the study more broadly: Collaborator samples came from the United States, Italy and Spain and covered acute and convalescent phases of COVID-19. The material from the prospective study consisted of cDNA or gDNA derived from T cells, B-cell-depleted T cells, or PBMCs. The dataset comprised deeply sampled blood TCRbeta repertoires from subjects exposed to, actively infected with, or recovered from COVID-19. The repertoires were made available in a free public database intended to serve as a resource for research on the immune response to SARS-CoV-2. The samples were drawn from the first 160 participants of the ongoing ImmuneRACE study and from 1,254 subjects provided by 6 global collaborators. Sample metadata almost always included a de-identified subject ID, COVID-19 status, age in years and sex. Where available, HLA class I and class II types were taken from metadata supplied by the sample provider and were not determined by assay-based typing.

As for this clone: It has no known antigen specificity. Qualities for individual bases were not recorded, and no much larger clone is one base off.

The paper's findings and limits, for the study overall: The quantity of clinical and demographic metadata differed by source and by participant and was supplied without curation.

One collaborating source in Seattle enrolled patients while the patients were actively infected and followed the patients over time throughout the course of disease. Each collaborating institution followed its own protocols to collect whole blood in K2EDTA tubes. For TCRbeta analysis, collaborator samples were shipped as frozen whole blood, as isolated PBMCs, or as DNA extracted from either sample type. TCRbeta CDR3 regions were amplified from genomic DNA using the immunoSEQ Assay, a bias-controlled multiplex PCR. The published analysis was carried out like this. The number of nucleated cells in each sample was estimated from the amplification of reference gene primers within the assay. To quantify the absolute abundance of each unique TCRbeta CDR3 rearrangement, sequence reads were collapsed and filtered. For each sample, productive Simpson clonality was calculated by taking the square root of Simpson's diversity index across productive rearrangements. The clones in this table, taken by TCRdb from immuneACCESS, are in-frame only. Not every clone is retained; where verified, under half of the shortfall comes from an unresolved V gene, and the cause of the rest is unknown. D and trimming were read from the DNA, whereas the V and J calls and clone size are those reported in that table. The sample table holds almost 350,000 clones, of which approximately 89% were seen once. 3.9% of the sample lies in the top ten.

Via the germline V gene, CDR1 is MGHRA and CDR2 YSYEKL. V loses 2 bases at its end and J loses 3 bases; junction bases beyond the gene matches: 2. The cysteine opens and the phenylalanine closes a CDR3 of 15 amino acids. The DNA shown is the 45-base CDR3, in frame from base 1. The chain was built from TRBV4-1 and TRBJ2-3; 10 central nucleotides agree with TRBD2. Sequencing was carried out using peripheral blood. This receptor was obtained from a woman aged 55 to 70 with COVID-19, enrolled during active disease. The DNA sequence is TGCGCCAGCAGCCAACCGGGACTAGCGACAGATACGCAGTATTTT. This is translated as CASSQPGLATDTQYF.